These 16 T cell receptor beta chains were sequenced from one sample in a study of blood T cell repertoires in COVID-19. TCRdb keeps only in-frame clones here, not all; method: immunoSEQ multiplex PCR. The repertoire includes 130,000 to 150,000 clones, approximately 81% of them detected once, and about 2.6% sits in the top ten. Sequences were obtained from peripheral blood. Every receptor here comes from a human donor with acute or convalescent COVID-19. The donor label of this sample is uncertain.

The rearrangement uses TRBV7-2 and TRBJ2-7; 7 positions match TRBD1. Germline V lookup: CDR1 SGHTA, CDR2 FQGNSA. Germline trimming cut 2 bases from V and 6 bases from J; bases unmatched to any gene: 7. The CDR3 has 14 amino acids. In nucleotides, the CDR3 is TGTGCCAGCAGCTTACAGGGGGAACTCGGCGAGCAGTACTTC. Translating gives CASSLQGELGEQYF.

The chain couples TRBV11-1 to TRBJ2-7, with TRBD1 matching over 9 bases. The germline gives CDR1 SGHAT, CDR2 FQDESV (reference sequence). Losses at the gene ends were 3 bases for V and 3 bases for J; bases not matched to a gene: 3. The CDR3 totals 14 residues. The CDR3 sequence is CASSFPGQGYEQYV. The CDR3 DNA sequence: TGTGCCAGCAGCTTTCCGGGACAGGGCTACGAGCAGTACGTC.

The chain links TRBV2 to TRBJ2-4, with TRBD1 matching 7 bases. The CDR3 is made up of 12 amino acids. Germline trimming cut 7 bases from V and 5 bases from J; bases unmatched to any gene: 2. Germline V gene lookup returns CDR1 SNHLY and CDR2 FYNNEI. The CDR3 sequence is CASNTGENIQYF. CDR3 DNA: TGTGCCAGCAATACAGGGGAAAACATTCAGTACTTC.

The DNA for the CDR3 is TGTGCCAGCAGTTTACAGGGGGTAGGCTATGGCTACACCTTC. Its protein is CASSLQGVGYGYTF. The genes are TRBV27 and TRBJ1-2; 7 bases agree with TRBD1. CDR1 and CDR2 from the germline V gene are MNHEY and SMNVEV (reference sequence). The CDR3 runs 14 residues. V shed 2 bases, J shed 4 bases, and the junction held 4 bases outside the gene matches.

CDR3 bases: TGTGCTACGCAAGCACTAGCGGGGGGGCCGGTAGATACGCAGTATTTT. Translation: CATQALAGGPVDTQYF. The chain couples TRBV7-7 to TRBJ2-3, with 13 bases matching TRBD2. The CDR3 loop spans 16 amino acids. Looked up from germline, CDR1 is SSHAT and CDR2 is FNYEAQ (reference sequence).

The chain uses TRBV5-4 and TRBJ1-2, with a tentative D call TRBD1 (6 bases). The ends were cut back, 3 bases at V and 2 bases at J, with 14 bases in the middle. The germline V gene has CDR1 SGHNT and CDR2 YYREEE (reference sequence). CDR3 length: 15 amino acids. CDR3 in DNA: TGTGCCAGCAGCTCGGGGACATCCCGGAACTATGGCTACACCTTC. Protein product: CASSSGTSRNYGYTF.

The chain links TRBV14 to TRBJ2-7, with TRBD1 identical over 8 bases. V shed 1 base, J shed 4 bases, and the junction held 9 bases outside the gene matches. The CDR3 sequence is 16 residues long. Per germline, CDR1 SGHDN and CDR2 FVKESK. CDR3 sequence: CASSQGGDRSLYEQYV. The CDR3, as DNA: TGTGCCAGCAGCCAAGGGGGGGACAGGAGTTTGTACGAGCAGTACGTC.

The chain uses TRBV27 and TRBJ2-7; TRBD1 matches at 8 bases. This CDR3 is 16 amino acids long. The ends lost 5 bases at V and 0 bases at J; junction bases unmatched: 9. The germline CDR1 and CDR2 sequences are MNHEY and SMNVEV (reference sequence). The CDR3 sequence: CASSPRDRNLSYEQYF. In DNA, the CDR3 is TGTGCCAGCAGTCCCCGGGACAGGAACCTCTCCTACGAGCAGTACTTC.

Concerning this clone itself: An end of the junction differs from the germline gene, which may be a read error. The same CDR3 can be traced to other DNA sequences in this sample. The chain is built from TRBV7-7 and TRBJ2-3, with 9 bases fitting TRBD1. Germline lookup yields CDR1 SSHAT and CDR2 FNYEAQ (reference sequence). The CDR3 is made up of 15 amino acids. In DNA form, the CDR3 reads TGTGCTAGCAGCCCAACAGGGGGCGGCACAGATACGCAGTATTTT. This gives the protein CASSPTGGGTDTQYF.

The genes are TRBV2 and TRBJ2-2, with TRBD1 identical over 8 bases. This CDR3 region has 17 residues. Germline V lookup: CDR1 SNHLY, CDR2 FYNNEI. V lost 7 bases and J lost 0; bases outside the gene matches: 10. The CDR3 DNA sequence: TGTGCCAGCAATGGGGCAGGGGGCAAACCGAACACCGGGGAGCTGTTTTTT. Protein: CASNGAGGKPNTGELFF.

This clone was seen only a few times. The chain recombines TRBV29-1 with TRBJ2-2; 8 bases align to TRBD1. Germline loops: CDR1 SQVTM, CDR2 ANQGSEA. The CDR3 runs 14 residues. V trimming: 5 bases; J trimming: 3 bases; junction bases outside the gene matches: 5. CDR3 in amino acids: CSVKDRVDTGELFF. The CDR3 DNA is TGCAGCGTTAAGGACAGGGTGGACACCGGGGAGCTGTTTTTT.

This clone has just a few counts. CDR3 in DNA: TGTGCCAGCAGTCGCCAGGGGATGTCCTACAATGAGCAGTTCTTC. Amino acids: CASSRQGMSYNEQFF. The chain has TRBV14 and TRBJ2-1; D possibly corresponds to TRBD1 (6 bases). Trimming took 6 bases from V and 1 from J, leaving 13 bases between them. In germline, CDR1 is SGHDN, CDR2 FVKESK. The CDR3 contains 15 residues.

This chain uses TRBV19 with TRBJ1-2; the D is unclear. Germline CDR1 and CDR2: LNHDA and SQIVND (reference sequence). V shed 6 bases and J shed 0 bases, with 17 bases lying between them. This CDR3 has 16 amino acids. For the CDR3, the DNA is TGTGCCAGTAGAAAAGGAGAGTCCCCATCTAACTATGGCTACACCTTC. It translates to CASRKGESPSNYGYTF.

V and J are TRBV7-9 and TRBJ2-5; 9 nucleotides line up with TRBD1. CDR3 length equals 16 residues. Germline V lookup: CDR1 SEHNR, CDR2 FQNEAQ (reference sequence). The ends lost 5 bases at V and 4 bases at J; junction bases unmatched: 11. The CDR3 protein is CASSRTNRGRLETQYF. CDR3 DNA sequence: TGTGCCAGCAGCCGAACTAACAGGGGGCGCCTAGAGACCCAGTACTTC.

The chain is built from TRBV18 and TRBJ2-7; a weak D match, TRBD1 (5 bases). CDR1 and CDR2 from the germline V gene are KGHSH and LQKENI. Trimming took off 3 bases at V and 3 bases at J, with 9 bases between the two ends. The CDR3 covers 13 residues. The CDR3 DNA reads TGTGCCAGCTCACCGAGACAGAACTACGAGCAGTACTTC. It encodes CASSPRQNYEQYF.

CDR3 region: CAISDVPERGYTF. The DNA for the CDR3 is TGTGCCATCAGTGACGTCCCGGAGCGGGGCTACACCTTC. V gene TRBV10-3 combines with J gene TRBJ1-2; no clear D gene. Trimming removed 3 bases from V and 8 bases from J, with 13 bases in between. Germline lookup yields CDR1 ENHRY and CDR2 SYGVKD. This CDR3 has 13 amino acids.